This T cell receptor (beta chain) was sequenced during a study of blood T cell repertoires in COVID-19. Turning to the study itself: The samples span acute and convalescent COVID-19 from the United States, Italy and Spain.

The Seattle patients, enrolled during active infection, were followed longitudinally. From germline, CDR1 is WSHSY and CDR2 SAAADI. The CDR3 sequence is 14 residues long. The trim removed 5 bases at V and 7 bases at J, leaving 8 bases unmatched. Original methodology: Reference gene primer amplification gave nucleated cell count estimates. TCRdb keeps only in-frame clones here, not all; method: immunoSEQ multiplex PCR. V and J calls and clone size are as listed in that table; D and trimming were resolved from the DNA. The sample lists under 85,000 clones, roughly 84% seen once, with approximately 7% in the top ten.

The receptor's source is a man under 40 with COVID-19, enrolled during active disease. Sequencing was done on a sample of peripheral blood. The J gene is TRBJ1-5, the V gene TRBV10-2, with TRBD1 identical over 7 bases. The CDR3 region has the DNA TGCGCCAGCAGTCGACAGGGAACGGAGCAGCCCCAGCATTTT. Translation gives CASSRQGTEQPQHF.